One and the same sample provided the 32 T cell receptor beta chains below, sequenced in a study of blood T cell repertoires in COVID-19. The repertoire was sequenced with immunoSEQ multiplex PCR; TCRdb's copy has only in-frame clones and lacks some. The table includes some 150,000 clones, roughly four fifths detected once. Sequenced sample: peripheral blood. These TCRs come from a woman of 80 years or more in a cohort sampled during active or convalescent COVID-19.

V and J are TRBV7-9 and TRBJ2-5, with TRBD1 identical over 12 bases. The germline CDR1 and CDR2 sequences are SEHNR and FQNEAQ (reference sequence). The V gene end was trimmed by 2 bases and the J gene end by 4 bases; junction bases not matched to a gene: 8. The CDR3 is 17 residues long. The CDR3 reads CASSLTGTGGAGETQYF. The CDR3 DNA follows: TGTGCCAGCAGCTTAACCGGGACAGGGGGCGCGGGAGAGACCCAGTACTTC.

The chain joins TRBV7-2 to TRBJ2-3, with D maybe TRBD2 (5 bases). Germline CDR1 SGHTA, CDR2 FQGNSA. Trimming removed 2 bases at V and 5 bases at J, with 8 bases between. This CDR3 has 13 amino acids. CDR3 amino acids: CASSLRRRDTQYF. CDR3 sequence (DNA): TGTGCCAGCAGCTTAAGGAGGCGAGATACGCAGTATTTT.

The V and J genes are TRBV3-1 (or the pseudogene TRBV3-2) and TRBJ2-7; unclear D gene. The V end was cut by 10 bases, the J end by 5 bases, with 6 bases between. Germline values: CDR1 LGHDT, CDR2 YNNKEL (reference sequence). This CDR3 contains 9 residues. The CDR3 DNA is TGTGCCACACTCGACGAGCAGTACGTC. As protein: CATLDEQYV.

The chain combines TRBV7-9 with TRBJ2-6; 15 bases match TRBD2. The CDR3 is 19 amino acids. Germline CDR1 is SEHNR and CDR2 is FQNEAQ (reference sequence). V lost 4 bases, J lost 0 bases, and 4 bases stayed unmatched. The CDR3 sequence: CASSSGLAGGRSGANVLTF. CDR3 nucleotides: TGTGCCAGCAGCTCGGGACTAGCGGGGGGACGCTCTGGGGCCAACGTCCTGACTTTC.

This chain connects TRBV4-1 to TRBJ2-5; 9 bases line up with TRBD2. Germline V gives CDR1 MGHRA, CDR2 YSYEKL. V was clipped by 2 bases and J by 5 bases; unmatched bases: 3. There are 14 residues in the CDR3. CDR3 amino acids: CASSQFTSGETQYF. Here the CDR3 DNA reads TGCGCCAGCAGCCAATTTACTAGCGGGGAGACCCAGTACTTC.

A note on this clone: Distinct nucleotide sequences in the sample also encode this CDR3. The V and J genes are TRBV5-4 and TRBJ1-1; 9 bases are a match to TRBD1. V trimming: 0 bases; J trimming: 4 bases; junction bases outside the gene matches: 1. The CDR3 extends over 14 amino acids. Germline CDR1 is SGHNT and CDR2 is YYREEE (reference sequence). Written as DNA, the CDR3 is TGTGCCAGCAGCTTGGGACAGGGGGGCACTGAAGCTTTCTTT. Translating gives CASSLGQGGTEAFF. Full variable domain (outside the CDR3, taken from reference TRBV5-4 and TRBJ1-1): ETGVTQSPTHLIKTRGQQVTLRCSSQSGHNTVSWYQQALGQGPQFIFQYYREEENGRGNFPPRFSGLQFPNYSSELNVNALELDDSALYLCASSLGQGGTEAFFGQGTRLTVV.

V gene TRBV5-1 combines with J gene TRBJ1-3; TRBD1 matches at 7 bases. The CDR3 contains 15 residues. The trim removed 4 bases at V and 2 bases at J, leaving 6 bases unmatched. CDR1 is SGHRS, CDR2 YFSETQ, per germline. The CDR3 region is CASSERQGTGNTIYF. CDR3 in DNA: TGCGCCAGCAGCGAGAGACAGGGCACTGGAAACACCATATATTTT.

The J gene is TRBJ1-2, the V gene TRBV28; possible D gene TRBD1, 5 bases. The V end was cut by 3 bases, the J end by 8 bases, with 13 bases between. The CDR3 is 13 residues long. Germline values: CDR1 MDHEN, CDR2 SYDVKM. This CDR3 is CASSFGGVGGYTF. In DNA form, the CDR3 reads TGTGCCAGCAGTTTCGGGGGAGTGGGAGGCTACACCTTC.

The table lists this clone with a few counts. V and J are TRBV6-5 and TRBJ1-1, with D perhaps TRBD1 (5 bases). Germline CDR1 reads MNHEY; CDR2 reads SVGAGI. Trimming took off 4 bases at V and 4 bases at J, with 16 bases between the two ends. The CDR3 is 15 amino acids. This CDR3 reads CASSFRGPRGTEAFF. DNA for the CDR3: TGTGCCAGCAGTTTTAGGGGCCCAAGGGGCACTGAAGCTTTCTTT.

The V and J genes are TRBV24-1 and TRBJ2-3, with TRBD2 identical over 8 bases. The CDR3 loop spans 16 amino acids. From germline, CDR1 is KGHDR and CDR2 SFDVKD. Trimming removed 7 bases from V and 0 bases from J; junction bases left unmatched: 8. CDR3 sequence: CATSLSGAASTDTQYF. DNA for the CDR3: TGTGCCACCAGCCTTAGCGGGGCGGCTAGCACAGATACGCAGTATTTT.

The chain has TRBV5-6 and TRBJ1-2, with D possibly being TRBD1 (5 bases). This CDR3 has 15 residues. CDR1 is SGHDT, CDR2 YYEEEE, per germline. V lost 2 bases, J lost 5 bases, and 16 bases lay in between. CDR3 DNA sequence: TGTGCCAGCAGCTTAAGGGGTGGGAAATTTTATGGCTACACCTTC. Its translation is CASSLRGGKFYGYTF.

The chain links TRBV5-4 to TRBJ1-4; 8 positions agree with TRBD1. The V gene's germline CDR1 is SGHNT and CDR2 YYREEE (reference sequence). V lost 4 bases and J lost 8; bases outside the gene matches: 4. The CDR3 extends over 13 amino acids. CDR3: CASSLDRAEKLFF. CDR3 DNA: TGTGCCAGCAGCCTGGACAGGGCCGAAAAACTGTTTTTT.

The CDR3 here is CASSRGTGDYEQYF. The CDR3 DNA sequence: TGTGCCAGCAGCCGCGGGACAGGGGACTACGAGCAGTACTTC. V gene TRBV11-2 combines with J gene TRBJ2-7; TRBD1 matches 10 bases. Germline assignment: CDR1 SGHAT and CDR2 FQNNGV. The CDR3 spans 14 residues. The trim removed 5 bases at V and 3 bases at J, leaving 4 bases unmatched.

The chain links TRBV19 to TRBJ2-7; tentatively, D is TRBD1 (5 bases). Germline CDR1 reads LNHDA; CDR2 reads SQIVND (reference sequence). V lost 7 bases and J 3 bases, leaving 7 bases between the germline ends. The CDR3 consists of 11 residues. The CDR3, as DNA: TGTGCCAGTACCGACAGCTACGAGCAGTACTTC. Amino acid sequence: CASTDSYEQYF.

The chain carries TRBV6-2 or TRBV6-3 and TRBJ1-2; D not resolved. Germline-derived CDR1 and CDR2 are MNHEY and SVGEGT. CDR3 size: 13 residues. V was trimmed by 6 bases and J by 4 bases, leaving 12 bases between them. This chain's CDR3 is CASSRTGIYGYTF. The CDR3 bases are TGTGCCAGCAGCCGGACGGGAATCTATGGCTACACCTTC.

DNA of the CDR3: TGTGCCAGTAGTAGCTGGACAGGGTCAGAGGTATACGAGCAGTACGTC. This codes for CASSSWTGSEVYEQYV. V and J are TRBV19 and TRBJ2-7, with 8 bases fitting TRBD1. CDR3 length: 16 residues. The trim removed 4 bases at V and 4 bases at J, leaving 12 bases unmatched. CDR1 LNHDA and CDR2 SQIVND come from the germline V gene (reference sequence).

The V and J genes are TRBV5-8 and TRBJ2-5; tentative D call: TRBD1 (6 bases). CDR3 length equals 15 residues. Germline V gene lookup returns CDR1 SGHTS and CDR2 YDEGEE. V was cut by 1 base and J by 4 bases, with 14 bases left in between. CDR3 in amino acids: CASSLQGVGGETQYF. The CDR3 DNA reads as TGTGCCAGCAGCTTGCAAGGGGTAGGGGGAGAGACCCAGTACTTC.

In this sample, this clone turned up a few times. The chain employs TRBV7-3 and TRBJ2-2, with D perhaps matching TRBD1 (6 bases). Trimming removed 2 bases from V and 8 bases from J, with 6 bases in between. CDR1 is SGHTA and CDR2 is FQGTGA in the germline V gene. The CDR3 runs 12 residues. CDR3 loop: CASSLGQGELFF. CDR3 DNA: TGTGCCAGCAGCTTAGGACAGGGGGAGCTGTTTTTT.

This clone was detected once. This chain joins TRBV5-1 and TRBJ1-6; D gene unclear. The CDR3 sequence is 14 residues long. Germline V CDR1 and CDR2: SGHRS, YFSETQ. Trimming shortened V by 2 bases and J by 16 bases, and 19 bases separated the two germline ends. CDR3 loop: CASSFLVGEGLLHF. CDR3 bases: TGCGCCAGCAGCTTCCTGGTCGGGGAGGGTCTACTCCACTTT.

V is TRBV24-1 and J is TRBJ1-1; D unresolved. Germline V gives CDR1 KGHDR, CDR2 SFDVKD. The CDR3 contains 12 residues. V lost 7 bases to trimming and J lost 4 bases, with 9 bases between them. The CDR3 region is CATRLVGTEAFF. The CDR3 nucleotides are TGTGCCACCAGACTAGTCGGCACTGAAGCTTTCTTT.

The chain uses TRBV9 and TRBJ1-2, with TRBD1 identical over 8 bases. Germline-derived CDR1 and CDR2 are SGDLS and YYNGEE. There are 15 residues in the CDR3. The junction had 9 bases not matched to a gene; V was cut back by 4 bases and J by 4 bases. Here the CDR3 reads CASSPRDRSVYGYTF. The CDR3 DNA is TGTGCCAGCAGCCCCCGGGACAGGTCCGTCTATGGCTACACCTTC. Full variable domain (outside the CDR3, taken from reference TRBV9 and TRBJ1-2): DSGVTQTPKHLITATGQRVTLRCSPRSGDLSVYWYQQSLDQGLQFLIQYYNGEERAKGNILERFSAQQFPDLHSELNLSSLELGDSALYFCASSPRDRSVYGYTFGSGTRLTVV.

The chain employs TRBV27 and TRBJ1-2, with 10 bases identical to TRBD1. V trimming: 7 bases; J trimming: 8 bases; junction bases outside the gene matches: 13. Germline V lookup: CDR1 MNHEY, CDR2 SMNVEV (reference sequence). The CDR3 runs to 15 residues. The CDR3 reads CASTSPGQGDGGYTF. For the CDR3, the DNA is TGTGCCAGCACATCACCCGGACAGGGGGACGGAGGCTACACCTTC.

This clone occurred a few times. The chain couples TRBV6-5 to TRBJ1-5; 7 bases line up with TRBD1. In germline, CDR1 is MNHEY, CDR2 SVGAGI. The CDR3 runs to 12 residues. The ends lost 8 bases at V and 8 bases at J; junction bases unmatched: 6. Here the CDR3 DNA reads TGTGCCAGCCGACAGGGCGTGGAGCCCCAGCATTTT. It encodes CASRQGVEPQHF.

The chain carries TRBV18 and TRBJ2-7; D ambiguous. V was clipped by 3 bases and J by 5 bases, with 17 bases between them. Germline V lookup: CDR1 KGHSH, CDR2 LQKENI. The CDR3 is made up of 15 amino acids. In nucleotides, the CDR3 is TGTGCCAGCTCACCGCTCGACGGAGAGCTGAACGAGCAGTACGTC. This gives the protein CASSPLDGELNEQYV.

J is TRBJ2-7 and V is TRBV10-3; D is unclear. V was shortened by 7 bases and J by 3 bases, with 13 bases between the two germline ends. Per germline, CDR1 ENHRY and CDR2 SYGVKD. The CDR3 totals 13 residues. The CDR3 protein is CAIKVQENYEQYF. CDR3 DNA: TGTGCCATCAAAGTCCAGGAAAACTACGAGCAGTACTTC.

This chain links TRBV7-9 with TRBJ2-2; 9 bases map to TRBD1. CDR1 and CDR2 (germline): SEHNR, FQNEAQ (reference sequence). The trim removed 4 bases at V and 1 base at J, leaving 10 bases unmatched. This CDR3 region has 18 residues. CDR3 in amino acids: CASSSSYGTGLNTGELFF. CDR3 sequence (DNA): TGTGCCAGCAGCTCATCGTATGGGACAGGGCTGAACACCGGGGAGCTGTTTTTT.

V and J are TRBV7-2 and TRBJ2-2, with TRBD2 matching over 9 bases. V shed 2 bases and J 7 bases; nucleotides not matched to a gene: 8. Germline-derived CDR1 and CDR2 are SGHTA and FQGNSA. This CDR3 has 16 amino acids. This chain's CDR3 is CASSLFASGVGGELFF. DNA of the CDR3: TGTGCCAGCAGCTTATTTGCTAGCGGGGTAGGCGGGGAGCTGTTTTTT.

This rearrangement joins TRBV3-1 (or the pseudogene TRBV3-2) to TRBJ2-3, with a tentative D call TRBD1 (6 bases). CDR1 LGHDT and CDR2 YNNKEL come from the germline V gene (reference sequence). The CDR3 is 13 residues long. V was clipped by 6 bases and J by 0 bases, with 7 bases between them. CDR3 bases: TGTGCCAGCAGTGGACAGAGCACAGATACGCAGTATTTT. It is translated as CASSGQSTDTQYF.

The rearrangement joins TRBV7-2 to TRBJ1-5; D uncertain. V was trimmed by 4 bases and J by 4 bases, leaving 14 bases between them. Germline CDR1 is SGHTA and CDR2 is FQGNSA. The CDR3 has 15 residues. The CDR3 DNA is TGTGCCAGCAGCTCCGGCCGGCAGGATAATCAGCCCCAGCATTTT. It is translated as CASSSGRQDNQPQHF.

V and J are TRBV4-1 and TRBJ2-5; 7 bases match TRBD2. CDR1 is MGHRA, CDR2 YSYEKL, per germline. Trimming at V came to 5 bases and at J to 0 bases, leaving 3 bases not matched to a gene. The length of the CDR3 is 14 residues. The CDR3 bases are TGCGCCAGCAGCGAAGCGGGGTACCAAGAGACCCAGTACTTC. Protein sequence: CASSEAGYQETQYF.

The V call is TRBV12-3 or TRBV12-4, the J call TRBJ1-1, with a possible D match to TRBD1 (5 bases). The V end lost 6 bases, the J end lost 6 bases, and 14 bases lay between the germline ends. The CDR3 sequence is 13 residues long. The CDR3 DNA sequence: TGTGCCAGCAGCTTTTCAGGACAATCTGAAGCTTTCTTT. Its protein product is CASSFSGQSEAFF.

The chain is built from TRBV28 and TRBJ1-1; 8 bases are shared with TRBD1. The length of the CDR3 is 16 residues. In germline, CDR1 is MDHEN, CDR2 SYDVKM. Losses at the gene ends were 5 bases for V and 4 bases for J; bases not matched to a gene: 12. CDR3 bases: TGTGCCAGCAGTCGCCAGGGGGCGCCTAGGACCACTGAAGCTTTCTTT. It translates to CASSRQGAPRTTEAFF.